Reported below is one TCR beta chain. Its specificity is not known. This CDR3 contains 15 residues. The junction had 5 bases not matched to a gene; V was cut back by 4 bases and J by 0 bases. Germline assignment: CDR1 MNHNS and CDR2 SASEGT. This sample is part of a study of siplizumab effects on memory and regulatory T cells. General study findings and limits: Treg origin accounted for an average of nearly 70% of mappable alloreactive CD4+ clones with siplizumab and about 30% in controls.

TCRdb's table, derived via immunoSEQ multiplex PCR, lists solely in-frame clones and lacks some. The sample consists of more than 85,000 clones, around nine tenths of them appearing once. This sequence was found in a human donor in good health. The chain has TRBV6-1 and TRBJ1-1, with 7 bases lining up with TRBD1. The sequenced sample consisted of CD4+ T cells sorted from blood. The CDR3 is CASSGRGTVNTEAFF. The CDR3 bases are TGTGCCAGCAGTGGCCGCGGGACAGTGAACACTGAAGCTTTCTTT.